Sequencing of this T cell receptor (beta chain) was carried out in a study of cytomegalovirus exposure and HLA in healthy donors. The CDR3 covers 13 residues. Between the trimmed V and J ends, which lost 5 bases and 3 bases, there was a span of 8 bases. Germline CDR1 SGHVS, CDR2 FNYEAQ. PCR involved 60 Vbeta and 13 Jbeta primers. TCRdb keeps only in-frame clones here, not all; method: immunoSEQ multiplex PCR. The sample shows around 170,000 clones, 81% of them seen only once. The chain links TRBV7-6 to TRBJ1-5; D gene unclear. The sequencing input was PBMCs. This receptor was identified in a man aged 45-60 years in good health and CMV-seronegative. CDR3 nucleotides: TGTGCCAGCAGCCCCGGGTCCAATCAGCCCCAGCATTTT. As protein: CASSPGSNQPQHF.